The next 29 T cell receptor beta chains were all read from a single sample in a study of blood T cell repertoires in COVID-19. Here immunoSEQ multiplex PCR was the method, and the copy in TCRdb shows in-frame clones only, minus some. The sample yields 150,000 or so clones, around 83% seen once. Sequenced sample: PBMCs or T cells enriched from blood (not recorded which). The receptor set was obtained from a woman in her fifties or sixties who had been exposed to COVID-19.

CDR3 sequence reads: CASSDLRGTEAFF. CDR3 sequence (DNA): TGTGCCAGCAGTGATCTAAGAGGCACTGAAGCTTTCTTT. The chain couples TRBV2 to TRBJ1-1; D remains unclear. The CDR3 is 13 residues long. Germline V CDR1 and CDR2: SNHLY, FYNNEI. V lost 3 bases, J lost 4 bases, and 9 bases lay in between.

The chain joins TRBV14 to TRBJ2-7, with D unresolved. Germline V gives CDR1 SGHDN, CDR2 FVKESK. Trimming cost V 6 bases and J 0 bases, with 6 bases left between them. This CDR3 spans 12 amino acids. CDR3 nucleotides: TGTGCCAGCAGTCACACCTCCTACGAGCAGTACTTC. Its protein is CASSHTSYEQYF.

The genes are TRBV10-3 and TRBJ2-5; TRBD1 matches at 10 bases. The CDR3 loop spans 16 amino acids. In germline, CDR1 is ENHRY, CDR2 SYGVKD. The ends lost 4 bases at V and 4 bases at J; junction bases unmatched: 9. The CDR3 nucleotides read TGTGCCATCAGTGGGAGACAGGGGGCCCTGGGAGAGACCCAGTACTTC. It translates to CAISGRQGALGETQYF.

The chain joins TRBV10-3 to TRBJ2-7, with D possibly being TRBD2 (5 bases). The CDR3 runs to 14 residues. Germline V gives CDR1 ENHRY, CDR2 SYGVKD. Between the trimmed V and J ends, which lost 3 bases and 1 base, there was a span of 10 bases. CDR3 sequence (DNA): TGTGCCATCAGTGACCCGGGAACTTCCTACGAGCAGTACTTC. It codes for CAISDPGTSYEQYF.

This chain joins TRBV5-6 and TRBJ2-7, with TRBD1 as a possible D gene (7 bases). The CDR3 covers 16 residues. Germline V gives CDR1 SGHDT, CDR2 YYEEEE. V gave up 2 bases and J gave up 0 bases, with 15 bases separating them. The CDR3 coding sequence is TGTGCCAGCAGCTTTGGACAGGCGGGGATCTCCTACGAGCAGTACTTC. The encoded protein is CASSFGQAGISYEQYF.

The chain employs TRBV5-6 and TRBJ2-1; D not certain. V lost 0 bases, J lost 0 bases, and 10 bases lay in between. Germline CDR1 SGHDT, CDR2 YYEEEE. The CDR3 is 16 residues long. The CDR3 DNA reads TGTGCCAGCAGCTTGGTATTCGCCAGCTCCTACAATGAGCAGTTCTTC. Translating gives CASSLVFASSYNEQFF.

V and J are TRBV6-2 or TRBV6-3 and TRBJ2-1; TRBD1 is a possible D gene (6 bases). The CDR3 length is 15 residues. The V gene's germline CDR1 is MNHEY and CDR2 SVGEGT. Trimming removed 0 bases at V and 6 bases at J, with 12 bases between. As DNA, the CDR3 is TGTGCCAGCAGTTACTCTCTAGTACAGGGCAATGAGCAGTTCTTC. Its protein product is CASSYSLVQGNEQFF.

The chain combines TRBV27 with TRBJ1-1; TRBD1 is a possible D gene (5 bases). The germline V gene has CDR1 MNHEY and CDR2 SMNVEV (reference sequence). This CDR3 is built from 12 residues. Trimming removed 8 bases from V and 3 bases from J, with 10 bases in between. The chain's CDR3 is CASQGRHTEAFF. CDR3 DNA: TGTGCCAGCCAGGGTAGGCACACTGAAGCTTTCTTT.

The gene calls are TRBV7-9 and TRBJ2-3, with a tentative D call TRBD2 (6 bases). In germline, CDR1 is SEHNR, CDR2 FQNEAQ (reference sequence). The length of the CDR3 is 16 residues. Trimming pared 5 bases from V and 0 bases from J, leaving 15 bases between. This CDR3 reads CASSPSVAASTDTQYF. The CDR3 region has the DNA TGTGCCAGCAGCCCGTCGGTAGCGGCGAGCACAGATACGCAGTATTTT.

This clone was seen a single time. V and J are TRBV7-8 and TRBJ2-5; D unclear. V was shortened by 1 base and J by 4 bases, with 7 bases between the two germline ends. This CDR3 has 13 amino acids. Germline CDR1 is SGHVS and CDR2 is FQNEAQ. Written as DNA, the CDR3 is TGTGCCAGCAGCTTAGTACCGCGAGAGACCCAGTACTTC. It codes for CASSLVPRETQYF. The full variable domain, completed using reference TRBV7-8 and TRBJ2-5, is GAGVSQSPRYKVAKRGQDVALRCDPISGHVSLFWYQQALGQGPEFLTYFQNEAQLDKSGLPSDRFFAERPEGSVSTLKIQRTQQEDSAVYLCASSLVPRETQYFGPGTRLLVL.

The chain links TRBV5-1 to TRBJ2-2; no clear D. Trimming removed 4 bases at V and 2 bases at J, with 6 bases between. CDR3 length equals 13 residues. Germline CDR1 reads SGHRS; CDR2 reads YFSETQ. The CDR3 DNA follows: TGCGCCAGCAGCGTCCAAAACACCGGGGAGCTGTTTTTT. It yields the protein CASSVQNTGELFF. The variable domain in full, completed from reference TRBV5-1 and TRBJ2-2, reads KAGVTQTPRYLIKTRGQQVTLSCSPISGHRSVSWYQQTPGQGLQFLFEYFSETQRNKGNFPGRFSGRQFSNSRSEMNVSTLELGDSALYLCASSVQNTGELFFGEGSRLTVL.

The chain links TRBV6-5 to TRBJ2-7; 10 nucleotides line up with TRBD1. The CDR3 runs 14 residues. The germline CDR1 and CDR2 sequences are MNHEY and SVGAGI. The junction had 6 bases not matched to a gene; V was cut back by 5 bases and J by 5 bases. The DNA of the CDR3 is TGTGCCAGCAGTAGGACAGGGGGGCGGGACGAGCAGTACTTC. Translating gives CASSRTGGRDEQYF.

V usage is TRBV3-1 (or the pseudogene TRBV3-2) and J usage is TRBJ2-3, with D perhaps matching TRBD2 (5 bases). Germline assignment: CDR1 LGHDT and CDR2 YNNKEL (reference sequence). The CDR3 is 14 amino acids. V shed 10 bases and J shed 0 bases, with 14 bases lying between them. CDR3 in DNA: TGTGCCACCAAAATACGGGGTAGCACAGATACGCAGTATTTT. Its protein is CATKIRGSTDTQYF.

V usage is TRBV19 and J usage is TRBJ2-1; 7 bases are shared with TRBD2. J gave up 4 bases and V 0 bases, and 6 bases lay outside the gene matches. CDR3 size: 16 residues. Germline V CDR1 and CDR2: LNHDA, SQIVND (reference sequence). The CDR3, as DNA: TGTGCCAGTAGTATAGATGGGGGGGTAATTTACAATGAGCAGTTCTTC. Translated: CASSIDGGVIYNEQFF. The full variable domain, with the rest looked up from reference TRBV19 and TRBJ2-1, is DGGITQSPKYLFRKEGQNVTLSCEQNLNHDAMYWYRQDPGQGLRLIYYSQIVNDFQKGDIAEGYSVSREKKESFPLTVTSAQKNPTAFYLCASSIDGGVIYNEQFFGPGTRLTVL.

The chain is built from TRBV19 and TRBJ2-5, with D possibly TRBD2 on 5 matching bases. Germline CDR1 LNHDA, CDR2 SQIVND (reference sequence). Trimming pared 5 bases from V and 3 bases from J, leaving 16 bases between. There are 15 residues in the CDR3. The CDR3 bases are TGTGCCAGTAGTCCCCTTGGGGAGTGGAAAGAGACCCAGTACTTC. Its translation: CASSPLGEWKETQYF.

The chain combines TRBV11-3 with TRBJ2-4; weak D call: TRBD2 (6 bases). Germline V gene sequence: CDR1 SGHNT, CDR2 YENEEA. CDR3 length: 16 residues. V was clipped by 5 bases and J by 5 bases, with 19 bases between them. Here the CDR3 reads CASSPHGGTYENIQYF. In nucleotides, the CDR3 is TGTGCCAGCAGCCCCCATGGGGGGACTTATGAAAACATTCAGTACTTC. Drawing the rest from reference TRBV11-3 and TRBJ2-4, the complete variable domain is EAGVVQSPRYKIIEKKQPVAFWCNPISGHNTLYWYLQNLGQGPELLIRYENEEAVDDSQLPKDRFSAERLKGVDSTLKIQPAELGDSAVYLCASSPHGGTYENIQYFGAGTRLSVL.

This chain uses TRBV30 with TRBJ2-1; 7 nucleotides align to TRBD2. The CDR3 totals 15 residues. Trimming at V came to 0 bases and at J to 3 bases, leaving 5 bases not matched to a gene. CDR1 is GTSNPN, CDR2 SVGIG, per germline (reference sequence). CDR3 DNA sequence: TGTGCCTGGAGTGTAGCGTGGGGGGGCTACAATGAGCAGTTCTTC. This sequence encodes CAWSVAWGGYNEQFF.

Only one count was recorded for this clone. This rearrangement joins TRBV7-2 to TRBJ2-7, with D perhaps matching TRBD2 (5 bases). The CDR3 contains 15 residues. V lost 1 base to trimming and J lost 0 bases, with 10 bases between them. Germline CDR1 is SGHTA and CDR2 is FQGNSA. CDR3 nucleotides: TGTGCCAGCAGCTTAGGGGAGTACGTCTCCTACGAGCAGTACTTC. Amino acid sequence: CASSLGEYVSYEQYF. The full variable domain, rest sourced from reference TRBV7-2 and TRBJ2-7, is GAGVSQSPSNKVTEKGKDVELRCDPISGHTALYWYRQSLGQGLEFLIYFQGNSAPDKSGLPSDRFSAERTGGSVSTLTIQRTQQEDSAVYLCASSLGEYVSYEQYFGPGTRLTVT.

The chain recombines TRBV29-1 with TRBJ1-2; D perhaps matches TRBD1 (5 bases). V was cut by 7 bases and J by 5 bases, with 17 bases left in between. The CDR3 spans 13 residues. Per germline, CDR1 SQVTM and CDR2 ANQGSEA. DNA of the CDR3: TGCAGCGCCGAGGGTGGGGGGTTGTATGGCTACACCTTC. It encodes CSAEGGGLYGYTF. Together with reference TRBV29-1 and TRBJ1-2, the CDR3 gives the full variable domain: SAVISQKPSRDICQRGTSLTIQCQVDSQVTMMFWYRQQPGQSLTLIATANQGSEATYESGFVIDKFPISRPNLTFSTLTVSNMSPEDSSIYLCSAEGGGLYGYTFGSGTRLTVV.

The CDR3 DNA reads as TGTGCCAGCAGCTTAACGCCGGGAATAGACACCGGGGAGCTGTTTTTT. This gives the protein CASSLTPGIDTGELFF. The chain couples TRBV7-3 to TRBJ2-2; D possibly corresponds to TRBD2 (5 bases). The CDR3 runs 16 residues. V dropped 0 bases and J dropped 3 bases, with 11 bases sitting between them. Germline V gene sequence: CDR1 SGHTA, CDR2 FQGTGA.

The rearrangement joins TRBV27 to TRBJ2-2, with 9 positions matching TRBD2. The CDR3 runs to 13 residues. Losses at the gene ends were 5 bases for V and 8 bases for J; bases not matched to a gene: 3. From germline, CDR1 is MNHEY and CDR2 SMNVEV (reference sequence). The CDR3 nucleotides are TGTGCCAGCAGTCTTAGCGGGAGAGGGGAGCTGTTTTTT. It yields the protein CASSLSGRGELFF.

This chain links TRBV12-3 or TRBV12-4 with TRBJ1-1; D gene uncertain. CDR3 length: 12 residues. V was pared by 3 bases and J by 7 bases, with 9 bases between. The CDR3 DNA follows: TGTGCCAGCAGTTTTTTTGCGGATGAAGCTTTCTTT. Translated: CASSFFADEAFF.

The V and J genes are TRBV14 and TRBJ2-1, with 7 bases matching TRBD2. Trimming cost V 0 bases and J 6 bases; bases outside gene matches: 8. CDR3 length: 16 residues. Per germline, CDR1 SGHDN and CDR2 FVKESK. CDR3 protein: CASSQEVGGLGNEQFF. The CDR3 region has the DNA TGTGCCAGCAGCCAAGAGGTCGGGGGGTTGGGCAATGAGCAGTTCTTC.

This clone was detected only once. Other DNA sequences within the sample encode an identical CDR3. V is TRBV19 and J is TRBJ1-1, with D tentatively TRBD1 (5 bases). CDR1 and CDR2 (germline): LNHDA, SQIVND (reference sequence). Trimming took off 3 bases at V and 1 base at J, with 6 bases between the two ends. The CDR3 sequence is 13 residues long. The CDR3 protein is CASSIGGNTEAFF. CDR3 sequence (DNA): TGTGCCAGTAGTATCGGGGGGAACACTGAAGCTTTCTTT.

This chain links TRBV5-1 with TRBJ2-1; TRBD2 matches 11 bases. The CDR3 covers 17 residues. J gave up 4 bases and V 0 bases, and 6 bases lay outside the gene matches. Germline V gene lookup returns CDR1 SGHRS and CDR2 YFSETQ. Here the CDR3 DNA reads TGCGCCAGCAGCTTGGGGCTAGCGGGGGGCCCTTACAATGAGCAGTTCTTC. Translation gives CASSLGLAGGPYNEQFF. Full variable domain (outside the CDR3, taken from reference TRBV5-1 and TRBJ2-1): KAGVTQTPRYLIKTRGQQVTLSCSPISGHRSVSWYQQTPGQGLQFLFEYFSETQRNKGNFPGRFSGRQFSNSRSEMNVSTLELGDSALYLCASSLGLAGGPYNEQFFGPGTRLTVL.

This rearrangement joins TRBV3-1 (or the pseudogene TRBV3-2) to TRBJ2-1; 13 bases fit TRBD2. CDR1 is LGHDT, CDR2 YNNKEL, per germline (reference sequence). V shed 6 bases, J shed 3 bases, and the junction held 5 bases outside the gene matches. The CDR3 totals 16 residues. The CDR3 region is CASSPGLAGVYNEQFF. CDR3 nucleotides: TGTGCCAGCAGTCCCGGACTAGCGGGAGTCTACAATGAGCAGTTCTTC.

The chain is built from TRBV27 and TRBJ2-1, with TRBD2 identical over 7 bases. The germline gives CDR1 MNHEY, CDR2 SMNVEV (reference sequence). Losses at the gene ends were 2 bases for V and 9 bases for J; bases not matched to a gene: 7. The CDR3 is made up of 14 amino acids. CDR3 coding DNA: TGTGCCAGCAGTTTAGCTGCGGGAGCTATTGAGCAGTTCTTC. Amino acid sequence: CASSLAAGAIEQFF.

The chain employs TRBV6-6 and TRBJ1-2; D gene unclear. The CDR3 spans 14 residues. Per germline, CDR1 MNHNY and CDR2 SVGAGI (reference sequence). V lost 4 bases and J lost 3, with 12 bases in between. The CDR3 is CASSWAGGDYGYTF. CDR3 sequence (DNA): TGTGCCAGCAGTTGGGCTGGAGGAGACTATGGCTACACCTTC.

V usage is TRBV5-4 and J usage is TRBJ2-3, with TRBD2 identical over 10 bases. Germline lookup yields CDR1 SGHNT and CDR2 YYREEE (reference sequence). Trimming took 4 bases from V and 2 from J; bases not matched to a gene: 16. The CDR3 has 19 residues. This CDR3 is CASSPKASGGLIPTDTQYF. CDR3 in DNA: TGTGCCAGCAGCCCCAAAGCTAGCGGGGGCCTCATCCCCACAGATACGCAGTATTTT.